This T cell receptor (beta chain) was captured in a study of blood T cells in healthy people across ages. Study-wide points: Correlation between TCR beta diversity and naive T cell percentage was strong.

The CDR3 contains 11 residues. The V end was cut by 7 bases, the J end by 11 bases, with 17 bases between. The V gene's germline CDR1 is SQVTM and CDR2 ANQGSEA. Primers used in a second PCR of about 7 to 12 cycles were a sample-barcoded 5' primer and a J-beta primer mix. Per sample, CDR3-containing paired-end reads numbered at least 2.5 million. TCRdb recomputed calls from the 5' RACE reads with MiXCR, one row per CDR3 protein. The sample includes some 710,000 distinct CDR3 sequences, about 45% of them seen just once. This clonotype was observed once. The antigen remains unidentified. The receptor's source is a man older than 75 in good health. The sample was blood. The chain joins TRBV29-1 to TRBJ2-5; D unresolved. CDR3 protein: CSASWGYEQYF. The CDR3 DNA reads as TGCAGCGCCTCGTGGGGTTATGAGCAGTACTTC. Full variable domain (rest looked up from reference TRBV29-1 and TRBJ2-5): SAVISQKPSRDICQRGTSLTIQCQVDSQVTMMFWYRQQPGQSLTLIATANQGSEATYESGFVIDKFPISRPNLTFSTLTVSNMSPEDSSIYLCSASWGYEQYFGPGTRLLVL.